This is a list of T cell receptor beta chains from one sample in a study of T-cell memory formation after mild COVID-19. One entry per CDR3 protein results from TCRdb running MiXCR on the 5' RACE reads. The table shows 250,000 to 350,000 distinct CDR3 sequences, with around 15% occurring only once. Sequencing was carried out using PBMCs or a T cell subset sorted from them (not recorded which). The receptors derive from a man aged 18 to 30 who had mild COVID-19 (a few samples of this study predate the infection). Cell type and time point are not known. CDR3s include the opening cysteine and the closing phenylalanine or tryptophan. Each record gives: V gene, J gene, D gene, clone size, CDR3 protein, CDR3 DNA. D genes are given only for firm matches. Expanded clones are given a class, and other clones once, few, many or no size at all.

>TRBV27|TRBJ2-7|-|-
CASSPSLVPTYEQYF
TGTGCCAGCAGCCCGAGCTTGGTACCCACCTACGAGCAGTACTTC
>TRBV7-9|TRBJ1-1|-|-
CASSTGAVPTEAFF
TGTGCCAGCAGTACGGGGGCAGTCCCGACTGAAGCTTTCTTT
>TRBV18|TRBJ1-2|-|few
CASSGDGPYGYTF
TGTGCCAGCTCAGGGGACGGACCCTATGGCTACACCTTC
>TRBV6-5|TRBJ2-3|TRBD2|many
CASSYQGGRGRDTQYF
TGTGCCAGCAGTTATCAGGGTGGGAGGGGACGAGATACGCAGTATTTT
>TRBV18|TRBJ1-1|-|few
CASSPSWGTEAFF
TGTGCCAGCTCACCATCTTGGGGGACTGAAGCTTTCTTT
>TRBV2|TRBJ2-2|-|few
CASSELGATNTGELFF
TGTGCCAGCAGTGAATTGGGAGCTACGAACACCGGGGAGCTGTTTTTT
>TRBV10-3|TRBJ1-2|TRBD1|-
CAISDGGQDLKYGYTF
TGTGCCATCAGTGATGGGGGACAGGACCTTAAATATGGCTACACCTTC
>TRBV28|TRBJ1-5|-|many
CATIQGVGNQPQHF
TGTGCCACCATTCAAGGGGTCGGCAATCAGCCCCAGCATTTT
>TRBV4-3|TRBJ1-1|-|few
CASSQDKGRAMKAFF
TGCGCCAGCAGCCAAGATAAGGGCAGAGCCATGAAAGCTTTCTTT
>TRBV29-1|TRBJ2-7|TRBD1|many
CSVEARQGSLSYEQYF
TGCAGCGTTGAAGCCAGACAGGGCTCCCTTTCCTACGAGCAGTACTTC
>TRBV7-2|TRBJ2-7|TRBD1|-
CASSSQSGTAYEQYF
TGTGCCAGCAGCTCTCAATCCGGGACAGCTTACGAGCAGTACTTC
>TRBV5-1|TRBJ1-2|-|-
CASSWPGGYTF
TGCGCCAGCAGCTGGCCAGGAGGCTACACCTTC
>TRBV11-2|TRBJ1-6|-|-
CASSQGQGNSPLHF
TGTGCCAGCAGCCAGGGGCAGGGTAATTCACCCCTCCACTTT
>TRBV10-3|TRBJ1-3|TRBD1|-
CAILGTGDSGNTIYF
TGTGCCATCTTAGGGACAGGGGACTCTGGAAACACCATATATTTT
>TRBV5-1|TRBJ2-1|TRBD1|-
CASSLGQGTNEQFF
TGCGCCAGCAGCCTAGGACAGGGGACAAATGAGCAGTTCTTC
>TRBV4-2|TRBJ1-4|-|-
CASSQDFGSQKLFF
TGTGCCAGCAGCCAAGATTTCGGGTCACAAAAACTGTTTTTT
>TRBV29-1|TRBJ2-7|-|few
CSAGWKEQYF
TGCAGCGCTGGGTGGAAGGAGCAGTACTTC
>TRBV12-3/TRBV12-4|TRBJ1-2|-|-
CASSPRNRDGYTF
TGTGCCAGCAGCCCAAGGAACAGGGATGGCTACACCTTC
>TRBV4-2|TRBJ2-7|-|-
CASSQDDPSWGAYEQYF
TGTGCCAGCAGCCAAGATGACCCTTCGTGGGGGGCGTACGAGCAGTACTTC
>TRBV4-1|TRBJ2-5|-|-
CASSHPGTKLAQETQYF
TGCGCCAGCAGCCACCCAGGGACCAAGCTGGCCCAAGAGACCCAGTACTTC
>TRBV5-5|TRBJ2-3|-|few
CASSTPGAGADTQYF
TGTGCCAGCAGCACTCCAGGGGCGGGGGCAGATACGCAGTATTTT
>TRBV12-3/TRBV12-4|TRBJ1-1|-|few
CASKRSGRGNTEAFF
TGTGCCAGCAAGCGTTCAGGGAGAGGGAACACTGAAGCTTTCTTT
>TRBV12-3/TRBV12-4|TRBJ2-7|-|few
CASRWGAGYEQYF
TGTGCCAGCAGATGGGGGGCAGGCTACGAGCAGTACTTC
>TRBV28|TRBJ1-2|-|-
CASYPSGVTPGYGYTF
TGTGCCAGCTACCCATCAGGGGTGACGCCCGGCTATGGCTACACCTTC
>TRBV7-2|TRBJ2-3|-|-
CASSPPGHTDTQYF
TGTGCCAGCAGCCCACCGGGGCACACAGATACGCAGTATTTT
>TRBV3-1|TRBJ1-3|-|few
CASSQLTGVGNTIYF
TGTGCCAGCAGCCAACTGACAGGAGTTGGAAACACCATATATTTT
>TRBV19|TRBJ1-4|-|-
CASSTHHDRRNEKLFF
TGTGCCAGTAGTACCCACCATGACAGACGGAATGAAAAACTGTTTTTT
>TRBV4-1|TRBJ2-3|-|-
CASSLIRVGTDTQYF
TGCGCCAGCAGCCTGATCCGGGTAGGCACAGATACGCAGTATTTT
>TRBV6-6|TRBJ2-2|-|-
CASSLRQNTGELFF
TGTGCCAGCAGTTTAAGACAAAACACCGGGGAGCTGTTTTTT
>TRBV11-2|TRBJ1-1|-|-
CASNPIRRKNTEAFF
TGTGCCAGCAACCCTATCAGGAGGAAGAACACTGAAGCTTTCTTT
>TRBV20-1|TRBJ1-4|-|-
CSARDTGTNEKLFF
TGCAGTGCTAGAGATACAGGAACTAATGAAAAACTGTTTTTT
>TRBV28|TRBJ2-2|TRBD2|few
CASSLRILRGGIPGELFF
TGTGCCAGCAGTCTAAGAATCCTGCGCGGGGGGATCCCCGGGGAGCTGTTTTTT
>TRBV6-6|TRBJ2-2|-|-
CASTGRRTANTGELFF
TGTGCCAGCACTGGCCGGAGAACCGCGAACACCGGGGAGCTGTTTTTT
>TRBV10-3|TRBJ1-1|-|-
CAISEREKAFF
TGTGCCATCAGTGAGAGAGAAAAAGCTTTCTTT
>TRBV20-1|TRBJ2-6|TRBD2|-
CSAGLAEPGANVLTF
TGCAGTGCGGGGCTAGCGGAACCTGGGGCCAACGTCCTGACTTTC
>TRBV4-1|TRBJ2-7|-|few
CASSRAGSYEQYF
TGCGCCAGCAGCCGTGCAGGATCCTACGAGCAGTACTTC
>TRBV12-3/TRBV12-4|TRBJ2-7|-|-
CASTPGGSVESEQYF
TGTGCCAGCACTCCGGGGGGCTCTGTAGAGAGCGAGCAGTACTTC
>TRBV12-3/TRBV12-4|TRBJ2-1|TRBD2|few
CASGGLAGGGREQFF
TGTGCCAGCGGAGGACTAGCTGGGGGGGGGCGTGAGCAGTTCTTC
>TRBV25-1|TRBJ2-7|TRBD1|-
CASNGGGQGRTTYEQYF
TGTGCCAGCAATGGGGGAGGACAGGGGCGGACGACCTACGAGCAGTACTTC
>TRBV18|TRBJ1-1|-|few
CASSPPAGAGLSTEAFF
TGTGCCAGCTCACCACCCGCGGGGGCAGGGTTAAGCACTGAAGCTTTCTTT
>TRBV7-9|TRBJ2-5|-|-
CASIAGLVETQYF
TGTGCCAGCATAGCCGGGTTGGTAGAGACCCAGTACTTC